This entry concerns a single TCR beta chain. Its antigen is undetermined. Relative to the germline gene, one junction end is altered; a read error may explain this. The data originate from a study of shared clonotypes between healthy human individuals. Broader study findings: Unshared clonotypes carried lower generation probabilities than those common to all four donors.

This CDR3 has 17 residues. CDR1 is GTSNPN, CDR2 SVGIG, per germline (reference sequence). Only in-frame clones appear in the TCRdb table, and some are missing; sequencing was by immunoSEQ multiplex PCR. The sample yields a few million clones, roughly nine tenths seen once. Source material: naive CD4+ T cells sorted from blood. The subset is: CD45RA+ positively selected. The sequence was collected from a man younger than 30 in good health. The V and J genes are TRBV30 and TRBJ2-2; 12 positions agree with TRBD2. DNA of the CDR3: TGTGCCTGGAGTCTAACCCGGACTAGCGGGAACCCCGGGGAGCTGTTTTTT. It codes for CAWSLTRTSGNPGELFF.